This is a list of T cell receptor beta chains from one sample in a study of vaccination effects on CD4 cells after COVID-19. The antigens for these receptors are not known. This table comes from immunoSEQ multiplex PCR, and its TCRdb copy is limited to in-frame clones, with some not included. This table holds 22,000 or so clones, 76% found once. The specimen comprised CD4+ T cells from PBMCs cultured with HCoV-229E spike peptides, sampled after COVID-19 vaccination. These TCRs come from a human donor who received a COVID-19 vaccine. Each CDR3 is given with its conserved first and last residue. A D gene is named only where the DNA matches it firmly. Size values are once, few and many counts, or a class for expanded clones, and some rows have none.

D	size	V	J	CDR3	DNA
.	.	TRBV14	TRBJ1-1	CASSHLGQGGSTEAFF	TGTGCCAGCAGCCACCTAGGGCAGGGAGGTAGCACTGAAGCTTTCTTT
.	.	TRBV6-5	TRBJ2-3	CASSRTEYTDTQYF	TGTGCCAGCAGCCGGACAGAATACACAGATACGCAGTATTTT
.	.	TRBV30	TRBJ1-5	CAWSGKHGRGSGAQHF	TGTGCCTGGAGTGGCAAACACGGTCGGGGCTCGGGAGCCCAGCATTTT
TRBD1	.	TRBV6-5	TRBJ2-5	CASSRKDREETQYF	TGTGCCAGCAGTAGAAAGGACAGGGAAGAGACCCAGTACTTC
TRBD1	.	TRBV6-5	TRBJ2-7	CASSYSNRGQGEQYF	TGTGCCAGCAGTTACTCGAACAGGGGGCAAGGCGAGCAGTACTTC
.	.	TRBV18	TRBJ2-1	CASSNRDGDREFF	TGTGCCAGCTCAAACCGGGACGGCGACCGGGAGTTCTTC
.	few	TRBV5-1	TRBJ2-3	CASSDDSDTQYF	TGCGCCAGCAGCGATGATTCAGATACGCAGTATTTT
TRBD2	.	TRBV5-1	TRBJ2-3	CASSLGTSASTDTQYF	TGCGCCAGCAGCCTCGGGACTAGCGCTAGCACAGATACGCAGTATTTT
TRBD1	once	TRBV6-1	TRBJ1-5	CASSEAVGTANQPQHF	TGTGCCAGCAGTGAAGCTGTCGGGACAGCAAATCAGCCCCAGCATTTT
TRBD2	.	TRBV11-2	TRBJ2-7	CASSLSAGAYEQYF	TGTGCCAGCAGCTTGAGTGCGGGGGCCTACGAGCAGTACTTC
TRBD1	.	TRBV6-5	TRBJ1-4	CASSYSTGAGKEKLFF	TGTGCCAGCAGTTACTCGACAGGGGCAGGCAAAGAAAAACTGTTTTTT
.	.	TRBV21-1	TRBJ2-7	CASSRKAREASGAYEQYF	TGTGCCAGCAGCCGCAAAGCCAGGGAGGCTAGCGGGGCCTACGAGCAGTACTTC
.	.	TRBV7-9	TRBJ2-3	CAGRGAATDTQYF	TGTGCCGGACGGGGGGCCGCCACAGATACGCAGTATTTT
TRBD1	.	TRBV15	TRBJ2-1	CATSRGQGVSEQFF	TGTGCCACCAGCAGAGGGCAGGGGGTGAGTGAGCAGTTCTTC
.	medium-sized	TRBV2	TRBJ1-5	CASTNGAGYQPQHF	TGTGCCAGCACGAATGGAGCAGGCTATCAGCCCCAGCATTTT
TRBD1	once	TRBV14	TRBJ2-1	CASSQELYGTGRANEQFF	TGTGCCAGCAGCCAAGAACTCTACGGGACAGGGAGGGCCAATGAGCAGTTCTTC
TRBD1	few	TRBV7-9	TRBJ1-2	CASGGQGVDYGYTF	TGTGCCAGCGGCGGACAGGGGGTAGACTATGGCTACACCTTC
.	.	TRBV11-2	TRBJ1-6	CASSLVAGTSYNSPLHF	TGTGCCAGCAGCTTAGTGGCAGGGACCTCCTATAATTCACCCCTCCACTTT
TRBD1	.	TRBV19	TRBJ1-2	CASSATGGPYGYTF	TGTGCCAGTAGTGCAACAGGGGGCCCCTATGGCTACACCTTC
TRBD2	.	TRBV19	TRBJ2-5	CASSPPGLAGVQETQYF	TGTGCCAGTAGTCCGCCGGGACTAGCGGGAGTCCAAGAGACCCAGTACTTC